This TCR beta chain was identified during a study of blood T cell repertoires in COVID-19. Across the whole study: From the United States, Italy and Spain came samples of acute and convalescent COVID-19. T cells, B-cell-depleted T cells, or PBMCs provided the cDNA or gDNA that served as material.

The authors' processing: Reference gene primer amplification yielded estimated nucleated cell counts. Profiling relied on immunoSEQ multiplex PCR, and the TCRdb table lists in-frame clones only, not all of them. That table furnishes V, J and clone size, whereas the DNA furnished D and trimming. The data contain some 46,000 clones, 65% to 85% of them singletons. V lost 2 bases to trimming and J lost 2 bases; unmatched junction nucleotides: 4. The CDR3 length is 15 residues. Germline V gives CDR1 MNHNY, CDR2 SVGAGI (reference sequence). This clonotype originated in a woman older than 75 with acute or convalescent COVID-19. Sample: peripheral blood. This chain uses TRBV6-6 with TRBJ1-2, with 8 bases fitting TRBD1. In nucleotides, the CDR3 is TGTGCCAGCAGTTACCCAGACAGGGGAAACTATGGCTACACCTTC. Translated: CASSYPDRGNYGYTF.